These T cell receptor beta chains were read from a single sample in a study of T cell responses to AZD1222 COVID-19 vaccine. The repertoire was sequenced with immunoSEQ multiplex PCR; TCRdb's copy has only in-frame clones and lacks some. In the table there are under 130,000 clones, 82% of which are singletons. The sample was peripheral blood, taken on day 0 of AZD1222 vaccination. These receptors all stem from an adult in good health. The CDR3 runs from the conserved cysteine through the conserved F or W. The order of the fields is CDR3 protein, CDR3 DNA, clone size, V gene, D gene, CDR3 length, J gene. The D gene is left open where the match is weak. Clone size appears in some rows only: once, few, many, or a class for an expanded clone.

CASSQLSGGDITEAFF,TGTGCCAGCAGCCAACTCTCTGGGGGCGATATCACTGAAGCTTTCTTT,.,TRBV3-1/TRBV3-2,.,16,TRBJ1-1
CASSPRGLASSYEQYF,TGTGCCAGCAGCCCGAGAGGACTAGCAAGCTCCTACGAGCAGTACTTC,.,TRBV7-2,TRBD2,16,TRBJ2-7
CASSPGTQNTEAFF,TGTGCCAGCTCACCAGGGACGCAGAACACTGAAGCTTTCTTT,.,TRBV18,.,14,TRBJ1-1
CATSGGGFGYGYTF,TGTGCCACCAGCGGGGGGGGATTCGGCTATGGCTACACCTTC,few,TRBV15,.,14,TRBJ1-2
CASTPTGNYGYTF,TGTGCCAGCACCCCGACAGGGAACTATGGCTACACCTTC,.,TRBV2,TRBD1,13,TRBJ1-2
CASSRNRDEGTGYTF,TGCGCCAGCAGCCGTAATCGGGACGAGGGGACTGGCTACACCTTC,.,TRBV5-1,.,15,TRBJ1-2
CSAPRDREAFF,TGCAGTGCGCCCCGGGACAGGGAAGCTTTCTTT,.,TRBV20-1,TRBD1,11,TRBJ1-1
CASSSLASGAGELFF,TGTGCCAGCAGCTCCCTAGCTAGCGGTGCCGGGGAGCTGTTTTTT,.,TRBV7-3,TRBD2,15,TRBJ2-2
CASSLDETQYF,TGCGCCAGCAGCTTGGACGAGACCCAGTACTTC,once,TRBV5-1,.,11,TRBJ2-5
CASSIGQGNSPLHF,TGTGCCAGCAGCATAGGGCAGGGCAATTCACCCCTCCACTTT,.,TRBV7-2,.,14,TRBJ1-6
CATSRDVGGVGYTF,TGTGCCACCAGCAGAGACGTGGGAGGGGTCGGCTACACCTTC,.,TRBV15,.,14,TRBJ1-2
CASSDPGAGQAFF,TGTGCCAGCAGTGATCCGGGGGCGGGACAAGCTTTCTTT,.,TRBV2,.,13,TRBJ1-1
CAISASRGGRDEQYF,TGTGCCATCAGTGCATCACGGGGGGGCCGGGACGAGCAGTACTTC,.,TRBV10-3,TRBD2,15,TRBJ2-7
CASSLDRAMAQYF,TGCGCCAGCAGCCTAGACAGGGCCATGGCCCAGTACTTC,.,TRBV5-1,TRBD1,13,TRBJ2-5
CASSVQGGSEQYF,TGTGCCAGTAGTGTCCAGGGGGGAAGCGAGCAGTACTTC,.,TRBV19,.,13,TRBJ2-7
CASSVLQENSPLHF,TGTGCCAGCAGTGTCTTACAGGAGAATTCACCCCTCCACTTT,.,TRBV2,.,14,TRBJ1-6
CAWSRGRLDSPLHF,TGTGCCTGGAGTCGGGGCAGGTTGGATTCACCCCTCCACTTT,.,TRBV30,.,14,TRBJ1-6
CASSFLSYNEQFF,TGTGCCAGCAGCTTTCTATCTTACAATGAGCAGTTCTTC,.,TRBV7-8,.,13,TRBJ2-1
CAIRAKDRTFNSPLHF,TGTGCCATCAGGGCAAAGGACAGAACCTTTAATTCACCCCTCCACTTT,.,TRBV10-3,.,16,TRBJ1-6
CASLRGTEDGYTF,TGTGCCAGCCTCCGCGGGACGGAAGATGGCTACACCTTC,few,TRBV21-1,.,13,TRBJ1-2
CSVASALWDTQYF,TGCAGCGTTGCCTCCGCCCTTTGGGATACGCAGTATTTT,once,TRBV29-1,.,13,TRBJ2-3
CASSQGVGEPNQPQHF,TGTGCCAGCAGCCAAGGTGTAGGGGAACCCAATCAGCCCCAGCATTTT,once,TRBV4-2,.,16,TRBJ1-5
CATSTSGNTIYF,TGTGCCACCAGTACCTCTGGAAACACCATATATTTT,.,TRBV15,.,12,TRBJ1-3
CASSGDRAGNEQFF,TGCGCCAGCAGCGGAGACAGGGCAGGAAATGAGCAGTTCTTC,.,TRBV5-1,TRBD1,14,TRBJ2-1
CASSLDTYYGYTF,TGTGCCAGCAGCTTGGACACATACTATGGCTACACCTTC,once,TRBV11-2,.,13,TRBJ1-2
CASLNDRGGTEAFF,TGTGCCAGCCTAAACGACAGGGGCGGGACTGAAGCTTTCTTT,.,TRBV7-2,TRBD1,14,TRBJ1-1
CASTRPGGWNTEAFF,TGTGCCAGCACCAGACCCGGGGGATGGAACACTGAAGCTTTCTTT,.,TRBV6-5,.,15,TRBJ1-1
CASSLDRGRGYTF,TGTGCCAGCAGCTTAGATCGGGGTCGGGGCTACACCTTC,.,TRBV7-2,.,13,TRBJ1-2
CASSQVAGDSPLHF,TGCGCCAGCAGCCAAGTAGCGGGCGATTCACCCCTCCACTTT,.,TRBV4-3,.,14,TRBJ1-6
CASSTYGQGPNYGYTF,TGTGCCAGTAGTACCTACGGACAGGGCCCTAACTATGGCTACACCTTC,.,TRBV19,TRBD1,16,TRBJ1-2
CASSLALGAVSNQPQHF,TGTGCCAGCAGCCTCGCTCTTGGGGCAGTTAGCAATCAGCCCCAGCATTTT,.,TRBV3-1/TRBV3-2,.,17,TRBJ1-5
CASSLEAGGPINEQFF,TGCGCCAGCAGCTTGGAGGCGGGGGGGCCGATCAATGAGCAGTTCTTC,few,TRBV5-1,TRBD2,16,TRBJ2-1
CASSPTSGENNEQFF,TGTGCCAGCAGCCCGACTAGCGGGGAGAACAATGAGCAGTTCTTC,many,TRBV7-2,TRBD2,15,TRBJ2-1
CASSTPPRGRFSGNTIYF,TGTGCCAGTAGCACTCCCCCGAGGGGGCGGTTCTCTGGAAACACCATATATTTT,.,TRBV19,TRBD1,18,TRBJ1-3
CASSPLDVRQGSDYGYTF,TGTGCCAGCTCACCCCTAGATGTGAGACAGGGGTCTGACTATGGCTACACCTTC,few,TRBV18,TRBD1,18,TRBJ1-2
CASRSGGNEQFF,TGTGCCAGCAGATCAGGGGGCAATGAGCAGTTCTTC,.,TRBV12-3/TRBV12-4,TRBD1,12,TRBJ2-1
CAWTHGNTIYF,TGTGCCTGGACCCATGGAAACACCATATATTTT,.,TRBV30,.,11,TRBJ1-3
CASSLSYRDYGYTF,TGTGCCAGCAGTTTATCGTACAGGGACTATGGCTACACCTTC,.,TRBV27,.,14,TRBJ1-2
CASSDPNTGELFF,TGTGCCAGCAGTGATCCGAACACCGGGGAGCTGTTTTTT,.,TRBV25-1,.,13,TRBJ2-2
CASKADSGGDEQFF,TGTGCCAGCAAAGCAGATAGCGGGGGTGATGAGCAGTTCTTC,once,TRBV2,TRBD2,14,TRBJ2-1
CASTKTGGQPQHF,TGTGCCAGCACAAAAACGGGGGGGCAGCCCCAGCATTTT,.,TRBV28,.,13,TRBJ1-5
CASSALKARTVSSYNSPLHF,TGCGCCAGCAGTGCACTAAAAGCACGGACCGTTAGCTCCTATAATTCACCCCTCCACTTT,.,TRBV10-1,.,20,TRBJ1-6